This T cell receptor (beta chain) was found in a study of blood T cell repertoires in COVID-19. The authors' processing: By means of reference gene primer amplification, nucleated cell counts were estimated. Some clones are missing from TCRdb's copy, which holds only in-frame ones; the method was immunoSEQ multiplex PCR. The DNA was the basis for D and trimming; V, J and clone size are from that table. The sample includes some 300,000 clones, roughly 87% of them seen just once. For recovered donors of Cohort 3, there were two negative PCRs, clearance, or symptom resolution. The CDR3 is 12 residues long. Trimming removed 5 bases at V and 6 bases at J, with 9 bases between. Germline V CDR1 and CDR2: SGHTA, FQGNSA.

V and J are TRBV7-2 and TRBJ2-3; no definite D call. The receptor's source is a woman younger than 45 who had recovered from COVID-19. Input material: PBMCs or T cells enriched from blood (not recorded which). The CDR3 bases are TGTGCCAGCAGCCCCGCGTGGGATACGCAGTATTTT. Translating gives CASSPAWDTQYF.